The 26 T cell receptor beta chains reported below all come from one sample, sequenced in a study of post-analysis software for immune sequencing data. Each TCR beta cDNA library carried unique molecular identifiers. One entry per CDR3 protein, called by TCRdb with MiXCR from the PCR reads. The sample consists of about 620,000 distinct CDR3 sequences, roughly 46% of them appearing once. These receptors are not linked to any known antigen. Study outcomes and limitations: There were a handful of TRBV segments more frequent in patients than controls, and TRBV5-6, TRBV5-1 and TRBV20-1 were among them.

Sequenced input: blood. These receptors originate from a girl between 5 and 17 years old with multiple sclerosis.

The CDR3 here is CASSLASRGFGYTF. The CDR3 coding sequence is TGTGCCAGCAGTTTAGCCTCCAGGGGGTTTGGCTACACCTTC. The V call is TRBV12-3 or TRBV12-4, the J call TRBJ1-2, with TRBD1 identical over 7 bases. V was pared by 0 bases and J by 7 bases, with 5 bases of the junction left unmatched. The CDR3 has 14 amino acids.

A note on this clonotype: One junction end does not reproduce the germline sequence, and a read error may be involved. This sequence joins TRBV11-2 and TRBJ1-2; D is unresolved. In germline, CDR1 is SGHAT, CDR2 FQNNGV. The CDR3 is 14 residues long. CDR3 sequence: CACSSYGVDDGYTF. Here the CDR3 DNA reads TGTGCCTGCAGCTCCTACGGAGTTGATGATGGCTACACCTTC.

The chain combines TRBV5-1 with TRBJ2-5; 7 bases are a match to TRBD1. The DNA end is a closer match to TRBJ2-7, so the J assignment may be wrong. The germline CDR1 and CDR2 sequences are SGHRS and YFSETQ. The CDR3 loop spans 14 amino acids. DNA for the CDR3: TGCGCCAGCAGCCTCGGGACAGCTCGGATCGAGCAGTACTTC. As protein: CASSLGTARIEQYF.

This clonotype was recorded only once. The rearrangement uses TRBV20-1 and TRBJ2-5; 12 positions match TRBD2. Germline CDR1 and CDR2: DFQATT and SNEGSKA (reference sequence). The J segment lost 5 bases and the V segment lost 3 bases, leaving 4 bases of the junction unmatched. This CDR3 contains 14 residues. CDR3 amino acids: CSASQTSGGETQYF. CDR3 in DNA: TGCAGTGCTAGTCAAACTAGCGGGGGGGAGACCCAGTACTTC.

This clonotype has a handful of counts. The genes are TRBV10-3 and TRBJ1-2, with 11 bases aligning to TRBD1. The germline gives CDR1 ENHRY, CDR2 SYGVKD. The CDR3 covers 15 residues. The junction had 6 bases not matched to a gene; V was cut back by 3 bases and J by 6 bases. In DNA, the CDR3 is TGTGCCATCAGTGACTTCGGACAGGGGGCTGATGGCTACACCTTC. It specifies CAISDFGQGADGYTF.

V and J are TRBV15 and TRBJ2-1; the match to TRBD1 covers 9 bases. The V gene end was trimmed by 3 bases and the J gene end by 1 base; junction bases not matched to a gene: 4. This CDR3 contains 16 residues. Germline V gene data show CDR1 as LNHNV and CDR2 as YYDKDF (reference sequence). The CDR3 here is CATSSLGQGSYNEQFF. In DNA form, the CDR3 reads TGTGCCACCAGCAGCCTGGGACAGGGTTCCTACAATGAGCAGTTCTTC.

The table lists this clonotype with a count of one. The rearrangement uses TRBV5-1 and TRBJ2-7; TRBD2 might be the D (5 bases). The CDR3 totals 15 residues. CDR1 is SGHRS, CDR2 YFSETQ, per germline. V gave up 1 base and J gave up 0 bases, with 11 bases separating them. The CDR3: CASSLPGISSYEQYF. DNA for the CDR3: TGCGCCAGCAGCTTGCCCGGGATAAGCTCCTACGAGCAGTACTTC.

The chain combines TRBV29-1 with TRBJ1-5, with TRBD1 as a possible D gene (5 bases). Germline CDR1 SQVTM, CDR2 ANQGSEA. Trimming took 4 bases from V and 1 from J, leaving 5 bases between them. CDR3 length: 12 residues. The CDR3 nucleotides are TGCAGCGTTGGGACAAGCAATCAGCCCCAGCATTTT. Amino acid sequence: CSVGTSNQPQHF.

This clonotype occurred once. The genes are TRBV5-1 and TRBJ2-7, with a possible D match to TRBD1 (6 bases). From germline, CDR1 is SGHRS and CDR2 YFSETQ. The V and J ends lost 0 bases and 5 bases respectively, with 12 bases between them. This CDR3 is 14 amino acids long. The CDR3 DNA follows: TGCGCCAGCAGCTTGGTGGGCAGGGGCAACGAGCAGTACTTC. As protein: CASSLVGRGNEQYF.

The DNA of the CDR3 is TGTGCCTGGGGAAAGAGGGCCTACGAGCAGTACTTC. This codes for CAWGKRAYEQYF. The chain couples TRBV30 to TRBJ2-7; TRBD2 might be the D (5 bases). The CDR3 loop spans 12 amino acids. Trimming removed 5 bases at V and 2 bases at J, with 10 bases between. Germline values: CDR1 GTSNPN, CDR2 SVGIG (reference sequence).

The CDR3 coding sequence is TGTGCCAGCAGGGGACTAGCGGAGATAGATACGCAGTATTTT. It codes for CASRGLAEIDTQYF. The J gene is TRBJ2-3, the V gene TRBV27; 11 positions match TRBD2. Germline V gene lookup returns CDR1 MNHEY and CDR2 SMNVEV (reference sequence). V shed 6 bases and J 5 bases; nucleotides not matched to a gene: 4. The CDR3 extends over 14 amino acids.

CDR3 sequence: CASSPGLAGTGELFF. CDR3 nucleotides: TGTGCCAGCAGCCCGGGACTCGCGGGGACCGGGGAGCTGTTTTTT. The genes are TRBV12-3 or TRBV12-4 and TRBJ2-2, with a possible D match to TRBD2 (6 bases). Between the trimmed V and J ends, which lost 6 bases and 5 bases, there was a span of 16 bases. The length of the CDR3 is 15 residues.

This clonotype was picked up a small number of times. This chain uses TRBV5-1 with TRBJ2-3, with D perhaps TRBD2 (7 bases). The CDR3 spans 16 residues. CDR1 is SGHRS, CDR2 YFSETQ, per germline. V shed 4 bases and J shed 5 bases, with 20 bases lying between them. Here the CDR3 DNA reads TGCGCCAGCAGCCCAGGGGACTACCTTGGGGGAGATACGCAGTATTTT. Translated, it gives CASSPGDYLGGDTQYF.

The chain has TRBV7-3 and TRBJ2-2; D not resolved. Germline V gives CDR1 SGHTA, CDR2 FQGTGA. V lost 2 bases, J lost 0 bases, and 10 bases lay in between. The CDR3 covers 16 residues. CDR3 DNA sequence: TGTGCCAGCAGCTTATACCAATCTGCGAACACCGGGGAGCTGTTTTTT. It codes for CASSLYQSANTGELFF.

The genes are TRBV27 and TRBJ1-2; D is possibly TRBD1 (5 bases). V shed 7 bases and J shed 5 bases, with 17 bases lying between them. The CDR3 consists of 14 residues. The germline gives CDR1 MNHEY, CDR2 SMNVEV (reference sequence). The CDR3 is CASTSLGARYGYTF. The CDR3 nucleotides read TGTGCCAGCACCTCACTCGGGGCGAGATATGGCTACACCTTC.

This chain's CDR3 is CASSGRTGHYEQYF. The DNA for the CDR3 is TGTGCCAGCAGCGGTAGGACAGGGCACTACGAGCAGTACTTC. This chain joins TRBV5-6 and TRBJ2-7; 8 bases agree with TRBD1. The length of the CDR3 is 14 residues. The junction had 6 bases not matched to a gene; V was cut back by 4 bases and J by 3 bases. CDR1 and CDR2 from the germline V gene are SGHDT and YYEEEE.

This clonotype was counted only a few times. This chain links TRBV20-1 with TRBJ2-1, with D perhaps TRBD1 or TRBD2 (5 bases each). The CDR3 consists of 15 residues. Germline CDR1 is DFQATT and CDR2 is SNEGSKA (reference sequence). With 6 bases removed from V and 4 bases from J, the gap between germline ends came to 19 bases. The CDR3 reads CSALLWGSRYNEQFF. The CDR3 DNA sequence: TGCAGTGCACTACTATGGGGGAGCCGGTACAATGAGCAGTTCTTC.

V usage is TRBV30 and J usage is TRBJ2-7, with TRBD2 as a possible D gene (6 bases). Germline loops: CDR1 GTSNPN, CDR2 SVGIG (reference sequence). This CDR3 is 13 amino acids long. The V gene lost 3 bases and the J gene lost 2 bases, with 11 bases spanning the gap. The CDR3 DNA is TGTGCCTGGAGCCTCGGGGGAACCTACGAGCAGTACTTC. The encoded protein is CAWSLGGTYEQYF.

This clonotype was picked up a small number of times. V is TRBV12-3 or TRBV12-4 and J is TRBJ2-3; D possibly corresponds to TRBD2 (5 bases). This CDR3 is 13 amino acids long. Trimming took 2 bases from V and 3 from J, leaving 6 bases between them. This CDR3 reads CASSLRGTDTQYF. Written as DNA, the CDR3 is TGTGCCAGCAGTTTACGGGGAACAGATACGCAGTATTTT.

V gene TRBV20-1 combines with J gene TRBJ2-7; 7 bases agree with TRBD1. With V trimmed by 1 base and J by 1 base, 4 bases remained unmatched. This CDR3 region has 14 residues. From germline, CDR1 is DFQATT and CDR2 SNEGSKA (reference sequence). The CDR3 loop is CSARVPGGSYEQYF. DNA of the CDR3: TGCAGTGCTAGAGTTCCAGGGGGTTCCTACGAGCAGTACTTC.

CDR3 sequence: CASSLAREGAFF. CDR3 bases: TGTGCCAGCAGTTTAGCGAGGGAGGGAGCTTTCTTT. The chain recombines TRBV12-3 or TRBV12-4 with TRBJ1-1; D gene ambiguous. The CDR3 covers 12 residues. V was clipped by 0 bases and J by 10 bases, with 9 bases between them.

V and J are TRBV6-4 and TRBJ2-5; D is perhaps TRBD1 or TRBD2 (5 bases each). The V end lost 0 bases, the J end lost 9 bases, and 8 bases lay between the germline ends. This CDR3 is 12 amino acids long. Germline assignment: CDR1 MRHNA and CDR2 SNTAGT. CDR3 sequence reads: CASSDSRGAQYF. CDR3 in DNA: TGTGCCAGCAGTGACTCACGGGGCGCCCAGTACTTC.

This clonotype was found a few times. This chain uses TRBV7-9 with TRBJ1-5; TRBD1 agrees at 12 bases. Per germline, CDR1 SEHNR and CDR2 FQNEAQ (reference sequence). The CDR3 is 17 residues long. V gave up 4 bases and J gave up 2 bases; unmatched junction bases: 6. Written as DNA, the CDR3 is TGTGCCAGCAGCTCCGGGACAGGGGGCAGGGGCAATCAGCCCCAGCATTTT. Its protein product is CASSSGTGGRGNQPQHF.

This clonotype has more than one count but fewer than ten. The chain combines TRBV29-1 with TRBJ2-1; D is ambiguous. Trimming cost V 4 bases and J 9 bases, with 10 bases left between them. The CDR3 totals 11 residues. CDR1 and CDR2 from the germline V gene are SQVTM and ANQGSEA. The CDR3: CSVVWLAEQFF. The CDR3 DNA follows: TGCAGCGTTGTATGGCTGGCTGAGCAGTTCTTC.

This clonotype was observed a handful of times. The chain couples TRBV25-1 to TRBJ2-7; 7 bases align to TRBD1. V gave up 4 bases and J gave up 2 bases; unmatched junction bases: 5. Germline V gives CDR1 MGHDK, CDR2 SYGVNS. This CDR3 has 14 residues. The CDR3 loop reads CASSGQGIAYEQYF. DNA for the CDR3: TGTGCCAGCAGTGGACAGGGAATTGCCTACGAGCAGTACTTC.

The gene calls are TRBV5-6 and TRBJ2-1, with D perhaps assigned TRBD1 or TRBD2 (5 bases each). Germline V lookup: CDR1 SGHDT, CDR2 YYEEEE. The V end lost 1 base, the J end lost 5 bases, and 13 bases lay between the germline ends. The CDR3 sequence is 15 residues long. CDR3 in DNA: TGTGCCAGCAGCTTGTGGGGGAGAGAAAACAATGAGCAGTTCTTC. Amino acids: CASSLWGRENNEQFF.